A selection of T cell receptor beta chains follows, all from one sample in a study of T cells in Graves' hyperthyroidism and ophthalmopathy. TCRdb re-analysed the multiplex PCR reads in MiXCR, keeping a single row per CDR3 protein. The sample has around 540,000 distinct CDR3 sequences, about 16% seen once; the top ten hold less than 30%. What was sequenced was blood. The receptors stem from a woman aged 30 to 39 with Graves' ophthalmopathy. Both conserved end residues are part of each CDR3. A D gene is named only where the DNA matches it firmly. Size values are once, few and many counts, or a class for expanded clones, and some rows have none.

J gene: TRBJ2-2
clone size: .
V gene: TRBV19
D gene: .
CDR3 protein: CASSIGGRSGELFF
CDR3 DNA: TGTGCCAGTAGTATAGGGGGTCGGAGCGGGGAGCTGTTTTTT

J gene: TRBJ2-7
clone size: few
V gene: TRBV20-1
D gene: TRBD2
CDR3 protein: CSARGTRGGREQYF
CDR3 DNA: TGCAGTGCTAGGGGAACGCGGGGGGGCAGGGAGCAGTACTTC

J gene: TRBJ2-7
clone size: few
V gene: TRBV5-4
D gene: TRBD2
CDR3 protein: CASSSLAGSVYEQYF
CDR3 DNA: TGTGCCAGCAGCTCCCTAGCGGGATCTGTCTACGAGCAGTACTTC

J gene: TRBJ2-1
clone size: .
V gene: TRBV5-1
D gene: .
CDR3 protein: CASSLGPNLSYNEQFF
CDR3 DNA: TGCGCCAGCAGCTTGGGTCCGAACCTCTCCTACAATGAGCAGTTCTTC

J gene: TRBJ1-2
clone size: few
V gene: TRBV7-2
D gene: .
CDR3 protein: CASSRGPEDNYGYTF
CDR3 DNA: TGTGCCAGCAGCCGGGGACCAGAGGACAACTATGGCTACACCTTC

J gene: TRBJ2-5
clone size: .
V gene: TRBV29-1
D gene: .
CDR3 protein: CSVGVAAWETQYF
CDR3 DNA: TGCAGCGTTGGGGTGGCGGCCTGGGAGACCCAGTACTTC

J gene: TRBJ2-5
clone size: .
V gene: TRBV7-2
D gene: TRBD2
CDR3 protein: CASSPTLGGGSAQYF
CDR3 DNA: TGTGCCAGCAGCCCAACCTTGGGGGGGGGGTCGGCCCAGTACTTC

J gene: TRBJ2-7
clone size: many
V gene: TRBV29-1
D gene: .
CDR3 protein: CSVEEVSGREQYF
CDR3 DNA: TGCAGCGTTGAAGAGGTGTCAGGGCGGGAGCAGTACTTC

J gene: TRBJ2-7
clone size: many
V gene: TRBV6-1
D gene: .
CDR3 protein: CASSYGGSPDHFYEQYF
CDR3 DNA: TGTGCCAGCAGTTATGGAGGTTCGCCTGACCACTTCTACGAGCAGTACTTC

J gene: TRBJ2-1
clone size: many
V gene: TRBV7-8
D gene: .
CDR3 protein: CASTRSNEQFF
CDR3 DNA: TGTGCCAGCACCCGTTCAAATGAGCAGTTCTTC

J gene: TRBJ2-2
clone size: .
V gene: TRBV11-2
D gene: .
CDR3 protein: CASTLARGITGELFF
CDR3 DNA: TGTGCCAGCACCCTAGCGAGGGGAATCACCGGGGAGCTGTTTTTT

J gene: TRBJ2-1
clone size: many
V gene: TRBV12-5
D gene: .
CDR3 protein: CASGLGPSSYNEQFF
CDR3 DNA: TGTGCTAGTGGCCTGGGACCGAGCTCCTACAATGAGCAGTTCTTC

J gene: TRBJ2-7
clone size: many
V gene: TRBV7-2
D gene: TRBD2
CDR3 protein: CASSSSGLIYEQYF
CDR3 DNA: TGTGCCAGCAGCTCATCGGGACTAATCTACGAGCAGTACTTC

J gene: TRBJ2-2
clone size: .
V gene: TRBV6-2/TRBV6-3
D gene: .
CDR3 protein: CASSWVTGPITGELFF
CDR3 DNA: TGTGCCAGCAGTTGGGTTACAGGGCCTATCACCGGGGAGCTGTTTTTT

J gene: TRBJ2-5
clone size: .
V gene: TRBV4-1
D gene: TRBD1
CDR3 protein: CASSQDGTGVETQYF
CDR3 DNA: TGCGCCAGCAGCCAAGACGGCACAGGGGTGGAGACCCAGTACTTC

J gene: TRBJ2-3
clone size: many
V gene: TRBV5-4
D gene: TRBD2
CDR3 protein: CASSREGEGPTDTQYF
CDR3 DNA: TGTGCCAGCAGTCGGGAGGGGGAGGGCCCCACAGATACGCAGTATTTT